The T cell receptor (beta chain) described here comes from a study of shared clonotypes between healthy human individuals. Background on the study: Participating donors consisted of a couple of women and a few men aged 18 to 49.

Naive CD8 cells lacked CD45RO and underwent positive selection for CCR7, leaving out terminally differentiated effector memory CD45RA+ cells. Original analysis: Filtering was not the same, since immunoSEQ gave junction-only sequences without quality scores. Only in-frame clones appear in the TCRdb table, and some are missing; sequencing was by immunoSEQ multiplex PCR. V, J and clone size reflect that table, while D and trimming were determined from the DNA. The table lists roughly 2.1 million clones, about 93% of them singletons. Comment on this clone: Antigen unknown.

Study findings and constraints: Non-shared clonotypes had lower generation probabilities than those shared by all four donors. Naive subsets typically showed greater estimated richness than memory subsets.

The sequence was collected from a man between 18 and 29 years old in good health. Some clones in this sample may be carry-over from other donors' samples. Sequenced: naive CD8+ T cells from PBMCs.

CDR3 nucleotides: TGTGCCAGCAGCCCAGGGACAGAACGCTCCTACGAGCAGTACTTC. Its protein product is CASSPGTERSYEQYF. This chain connects TRBV5-8 to TRBJ2-7, with 7 bases fitting TRBD1. Germline CDR1 SGHTS, CDR2 YDEGEE. The CDR3 runs 15 residues. V trimming: 4 bases; J trimming: 0 bases; junction bases outside the gene matches: 7.